These 18 T cell receptor beta chains were all obtained from the same sample, sequenced in a study of neoadjuvant anti-PD-1 for oral cavity cancer. Data came from immunoSEQ multiplex PCR; TCRdb stores just in-frame clones and leaves some out. The sample lists about 14,000 clones, around two thirds occurring once. Sequences were derived from PBMCs, sampled before nivolumab (anti-PD-1) treatment. These receptors originate from a person between 40 and 85 years old with oral cavity squamous cell carcinoma.

The chain has TRBV19 and TRBJ1-2; 7 bases map to TRBD1. The CDR3 sequence is 13 residues long. Germline V gene sequence: CDR1 LNHDA, CDR2 SQIVND (reference sequence). The V and J ends lost 9 bases and 5 bases, in that order; junction bases with no gene match: 9. The CDR3 DNA reads as TGTGCCAGCTCCCGGGACAGCCAATATGGCTACACCTTC. Its protein is CASSRDSQYGYTF.

V gene TRBV30 combines with J gene TRBJ2-7; 12 nucleotides agree with TRBD1. CDR3 length: 16 residues. Germline CDR1 GTSNPN, CDR2 SVGIG (reference sequence). V gave up 1 base and J gave up 6 bases; unmatched junction bases: 10. The CDR3: CAWSGILGTGGAEQYF. CDR3 in DNA: TGTGCCTGGAGTGGGATCCTCGGGACAGGGGGCGCCGAGCAGTACTTC.

The gene calls are TRBV6-1 and TRBJ1-4; the D gene is possibly TRBD1 (5 bases). CDR3 size: 14 residues. Germline assignment: CDR1 MNHNS and CDR2 SASEGT. Deletions cut 6 bases from V and 8 bases from J, with 16 bases between. CDR3 loop: CASRGRDGKEKLFF. CDR3 bases: TGTGCCAGCAGGGGCCGGGACGGAAAAGAAAAACTGTTTTTT.

This rearrangement joins TRBV2 to TRBJ1-5; TRBD1 is a possible D gene (5 bases). V lost 5 bases, J lost 5 bases, and 10 bases lay in between. Germline V gene data show CDR1 as SNHLY and CDR2 as FYNNEI. This CDR3 has 13 residues. For the CDR3, the DNA is TGTGCCAGCAGTCCAGAGGGGTATCAGCCCCAGCATTTT. It yields the protein CASSPEGYQPQHF.

This clone was counted once. The chain recombines TRBV30 with TRBJ2-2; 7 bases line up with TRBD1. Germline assignment: CDR1 GTSNPN and CDR2 SVGIG (reference sequence). V dropped 3 bases and J dropped 5; count of bases not matched to a gene: 9. This CDR3 spans 15 amino acids. CDR3 amino acids: CAWREQGVGTGELFF. In DNA, the CDR3 is TGTGCCTGGAGGGAGCAGGGGGTAGGAACCGGGGAGCTGTTTTTT. The entire variable domain, with the rest obtained from reference TRBV30 and TRBJ2-2, is as follows: SQTIHQWPATLVQPVGSPLSLECTVEGTSNPNLYWYRQAAGRGLQLLFYSVGIGQISSEVPQNLSASRPQDRQFILSSKKLLLSDSGFYLCAWREQGVGTGELFFGEGSRLTVL.

This clone was counted only a few times. V is TRBV7-9 and J is TRBJ1-6, with a weak D call TRBD1 (6 bases). This CDR3 region has 16 residues. CDR1 and CDR2 (germline): SEHNR, FQNEAQ (reference sequence). With 7 bases removed from V and 7 bases from J, the gap between germline ends came to 20 bases. The CDR3 here is CASNKGGGSYNSPLHF. The CDR3 DNA sequence: TGTGCCAGCAATAAGGGGGGGGGCTCTTACAATTCACCCCTCCACTTT.

The rearrangement links TRBV29-1 to TRBJ1-2; D is ambiguous. V lost 4 bases to trimming and J lost 10 bases, with 13 bases between them. This CDR3 contains 11 residues. CDR1 is SQVTM and CDR2 is ANQGSEA in the germline V gene. The CDR3 here is CSVVLFMDYTF. The CDR3 region has the DNA TGCAGCGTTGTCCTTTTTATGGACTACACCTTC. The whole variable domain, remainder taken from reference TRBV29-1 and TRBJ1-2, is SAVISQKPSRDICQRGTSLTIQCQVDSQVTMMFWYRQQPGQSLTLIATANQGSEATYESGFVIDKFPISRPNLTFSTLTVSNMSPEDSSIYLCSVVLFMDYTFGSGTRLTVV.

This clone was counted only a few times. The chain has TRBV7-8 and TRBJ1-5; TRBD1 is a possible D gene (6 bases). In germline, CDR1 is SGHVS, CDR2 FQNEAQ. There are 16 residues in the CDR3. Trimming stripped 1 base from V and 1 base from J, with 11 bases between. For the CDR3, the DNA is TGTGCCAGCAGCTTAGTCCGGGGGCAGAGCAATCAGCCCCAGCATTTT. It is translated as CASSLVRGQSNQPQHF. Based on the CDR3 plus reference TRBV7-8 and TRBJ1-5, the full variable domain is GAGVSQSPRYKVAKRGQDVALRCDPISGHVSLFWYQQALGQGPEFLTYFQNEAQLDKSGLPSDRFFAERPEGSVSTLKIQRTQQEDSAVYLCASSLVRGQSNQPQHFGDGTRLSIL.

The V call is TRBV19, the J call TRBJ1-5; D is unresolved. Germline CDR1 is LNHDA and CDR2 is SQIVND (reference sequence). V shed 5 bases and J shed 5 bases, with 16 bases lying between them. This CDR3 region has 15 residues. The CDR3 loop reads CASSFQATSYQPQHF. The DNA for the CDR3 is TGTGCCAGTAGTTTTCAGGCCACAAGCTATCAGCCCCAGCATTTT.

The rearrangement uses TRBV30 and TRBJ2-2; TRBD1 might be the D (6 bases). The germline V gene encodes CDR1 GTSNPN and CDR2 SVGIG (reference sequence). V lost 1 base, J lost 3 bases, and 9 bases lay in between. The CDR3 spans 14 residues. As DNA, the CDR3 is TGTGCCTGGAGTGGACAGGTGTACACCGGGGAGCTGTTTTTT. It codes for CAWSGQVYTGELFF. Full variable domain (remainder filled in from reference TRBV30 and TRBJ2-2): SQTIHQWPATLVQPVGSPLSLECTVEGTSNPNLYWYRQAAGRGLQLLFYSVGIGQISSEVPQNLSASRPQDRQFILSSKKLLLSDSGFYLCAWSGQVYTGELFFGEGSRLTVL.

The chain links TRBV27 to TRBJ1-2, with no clear D. Germline CDR1 MNHEY, CDR2 SMNVEV (reference sequence). This CDR3 has 19 residues. Trimming left V 4 bases short and J 0 bases short, with 24 bases between. This chain's CDR3 is CASSSAGPRWGQANYGYTF. CDR3 sequence (DNA): TGTGCCAGCAGTTCCGCGGGCCCGCGGTGGGGTCAAGCTAACTATGGCTACACCTTC.

The chain is built from TRBV7-8 and TRBJ1-1; 7 nucleotides align to TRBD1. Trimming took 4 bases from V and 8 from J; bases not matched to a gene: 4. The CDR3 runs to 12 residues. Germline V gene sequence: CDR1 SGHVS, CDR2 FQNEAQ. CDR3 region: CASSSPTGEAFF. CDR3 bases: TGTGCCAGCAGCTCTCCGACAGGGGAAGCTTTCTTT.

The rearrangement joins TRBV4-1 to TRBJ1-2; D not certain. Trimming shortened V by 0 bases and J by 2 bases, and 10 bases separated the two germline ends. The CDR3 has 15 residues. Germline lookup yields CDR1 MGHRA and CDR2 YSYEKL. CDR3 amino acids: CASSQEGVLNYGYTF. In nucleotides, the CDR3 is TGCGCCAGCAGCCAAGAGGGAGTCTTAAACTATGGCTACACCTTC.

The chain recombines TRBV5-6 with TRBJ1-2; 7 nucleotides match TRBD1. The CDR3 is 14 amino acids. With 0 bases clipped from V and 4 bases from J, the junction kept 3 bases outside the gene matches. Germline CDR1 reads SGHDT; CDR2 reads YYEEEE. This CDR3 reads CASSLATGFYGYTF. CDR3 sequence (DNA): TGTGCCAGCAGCTTGGCGACAGGGTTCTATGGCTACACCTTC. Looking up the rest from reference TRBV5-6 and TRBJ1-2 gives the full variable domain: DAGVTQSPTHLIKTRGQQVTLRCSPKSGHDTVSWYQQALGQGPQFIFQYYEEEERQRGNFPDRFSGHQFPNYSSELNVNALLLGDSALYLCASSLATGFYGYTFGSGTRLTVV.

The J gene is TRBJ1-1, the V gene TRBV7-8; weak D call: TRBD1 (6 bases). The CDR3 runs to 18 residues. The V gene lost 0 bases and the J gene lost 3 bases, with 20 bases spanning the gap. Germline assignment: CDR1 SGHVS and CDR2 FQNEAQ. CDR3 in DNA: TGTGCCAGCAGCTTAGCTTTCGGGGGGCGGCGGGGTTACACTGAAGCTTTCTTT. Protein product: CASSLAFGGRRGYTEAFF.

The sample holds a few counts of this clone. J is TRBJ1-1 and V is TRBV6-1; D not resolved. V was clipped by 4 bases and J by 1 base, with 7 bases between them. CDR1 is MNHNS, CDR2 SASEGT, per germline. The CDR3 has 13 amino acids. CDR3 amino acids: CASSADSNTEAFF. The CDR3 DNA follows: TGTGCCAGCAGTGCAGATTCGAACACTGAAGCTTTCTTT.

The rearrangement joins TRBV11-3 to TRBJ2-1; tentative D call: TRBD2 (5 bases). CDR3 length: 14 amino acids. Germline assignment: CDR1 SGHNT and CDR2 YENEEA. V dropped 2 bases and J dropped 7 bases, with 12 bases sitting between them. CDR3 protein: CASSLNGVGNEQFF. CDR3 coding DNA: TGTGCCAGCAGCTTAAACGGGGTGGGGAATGAGCAGTTCTTC.

The chain has TRBV27 and TRBJ1-5; the D gene is possibly TRBD1 (6 bases). This CDR3 region has 15 residues. V lost 2 bases and J 2 bases, leaving 10 bases between the germline ends. Germline CDR1 is MNHEY and CDR2 is SMNVEV (reference sequence). CDR3 protein: CASSLNRAGNQPQHF. The CDR3 bases are TGTGCCAGCAGTTTAAACAGGGCTGGCAATCAGCCCCAGCATTTT.